This T cell receptor beta chain was sequenced during a study of T cell repertoires in cytomegalovirus infection. Looking at the study overall: Both a matching HLA type and CMV infection were indicated by public TCR beta signatures.

TCRdb called the reads again in MiXCR, with one record for every CDR3 protein. This table has hundreds of thousands of distinct CDR3 sequences, 30% to 40% appearing once. On this clonotype itself: The target antigen is unknown.

Specimen: cultured PBMCs, collected from culture after CMV antigen stimulation. This TCR derives from a human donor in good health (CMV status not recorded). Some clones in this sample may be carry-over from other donors' samples.

CDR3 in amino acids: CSVSQDRYEQYF. As DNA, the CDR3 is TGCAGTGTATCACAGGATAGGTACGAGCAGTACTTC. The chain carries TRBV20-1 and TRBJ2-7; maybe TRBD1 (5 bases). This CDR3 spans 12 amino acids. Germline CDR1 and CDR2: DFQATT and SNEGSKA (reference sequence). The V gene lost 7 bases and the J gene lost 4 bases, with 14 bases spanning the gap.